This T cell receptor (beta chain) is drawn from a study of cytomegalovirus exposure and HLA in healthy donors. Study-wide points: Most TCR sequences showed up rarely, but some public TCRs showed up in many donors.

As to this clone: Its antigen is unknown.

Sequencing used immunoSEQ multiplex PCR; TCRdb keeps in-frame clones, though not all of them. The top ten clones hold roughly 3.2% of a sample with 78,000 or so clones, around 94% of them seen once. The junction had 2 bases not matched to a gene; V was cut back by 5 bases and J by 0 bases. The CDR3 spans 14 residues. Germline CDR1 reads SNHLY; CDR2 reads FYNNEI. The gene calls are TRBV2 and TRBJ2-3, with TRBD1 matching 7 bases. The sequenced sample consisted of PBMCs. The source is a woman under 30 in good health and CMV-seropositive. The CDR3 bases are TGTGCCAGCAGTCCGGGACAGAGCACAGATACGCAGTATTTT. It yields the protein CASSPGQSTDTQYF.